Detailed here is one T cell receptor beta chain. The data were obtained in a study of tumor-infiltrating lymphocytes in oesophageal squamous cell carcinoma. In TCRdb, the PCR reads were re-called with MiXCR into one record per CDR3 protein. Among 10,000 to 15,000 distinct CDR3 sequences listed, 50% to 60% were seen once. Germline CDR1 reads SGHRS; CDR2 reads YFSETQ. The CDR3 contains 13 residues. Trimming pared 6 bases from V and 2 bases from J, leaving 11 bases between. This TCR derives from a female donor with esophageal squamous cell carcinoma. The chain carries TRBV5-1 and TRBJ2-5; D is undetermined. Material: esophageal tumor tissue. The DNA of the CDR3 is TGCGCCAGCAAGACATCGGGTCAAGAGACCCAGTACTTC. Translation gives CASKTSGQETQYF.